This T cell receptor beta chain was sequenced for a study of early T cells in non-severe SARS-CoV-2 infection. Study information: The chains were unpaired, and the sequenced material was bulk RNA from unsorted whole blood. General study results and limits: Private and CD4 specificities were missed by VDJdb matching, which favored anti-spike CD8 responses.

This clonotype was counted ten times or more. The antigen is undetermined. Unique molecular identifiers tagged individual cDNA molecules. MiXCR, run by TCRdb on the 5' RACE reads, gives a single entry per CDR3 protein. The sample lists 30,000 or so distinct CDR3 sequences, around 5% occurring once. The sample consisted of whole blood. The source of this sequence is an adult who was a healthcare worker with PCR-confirmed SARS-CoV-2 infection or an uninfected control (not recorded which).

This chain's CDR3 is CASSFFSGRGYEQYF. DNA of the CDR3: TGTGCCAGCAGCTTCTTTAGTGGGAGGGGTTACGAGCAGTACTTC. The rearrangement links TRBV5-6 to TRBJ2-7; 7 nucleotides align to TRBD2. The junction had 9 bases not matched to a gene; V was cut back by 2 bases and J by 4 bases. CDR1 is SGHDT and CDR2 is YYEEEE in the germline V gene. The CDR3 extends over 15 amino acids.